This note documents a single T cell receptor (beta chain) sequence. The record originates from a study of blood T cell repertoires in COVID-19. At the level of the study: Samples came from the United States, Italy and Spain, spanning acute and convalescent COVID-19.

Assay used: immunoSEQ multiplex PCR; TCRdb lists only in-frame clones, some missing. Found here are approximately 91,000 clones, about 76% of them singletons; the top ten hold roughly 9.8%. This CDR3 is 14 amino acids long. With 5 bases removed from V and 4 bases from J, the gap between germline ends came to 14 bases. The germline gives CDR1 SGHTA, CDR2 FQGNSA. The chain uses TRBV7-2 and TRBJ1-1; D possibly corresponds to TRBD1 (5 bases). This clonotype was obtained from a woman of 80 years or more with acute or convalescent COVID-19. Sequencing was performed on peripheral blood. Here the CDR3 DNA reads TGTGCCAGCAGCCAAAACCGGGGGTTCACTGAAGCTTTCTTT. Its protein product is CASSQNRGFTEAFF. Supplemented by reference TRBV7-2 and TRBJ1-1, the full variable domain reads GAGVSQSPSNKVTEKGKDVELRCDPISGHTALYWYRQSLGQGLEFLIYFQGNSAPDKSGLPSDRFSAERTGGSVSTLTIQRTQQEDSAVYLCASSQNRGFTEAFFGQGTRLTVV.